The rows below give T cell receptor beta chains drawn from one sample of a study of yellow fever vaccine responses in identical twins. TCRdb fed the RT-PCR reads into MiXCR, producing one record per CDR3 protein. Among 30,000 to 35,000 distinct CDR3 sequences listed, roughly three fifths were seen once. The source was T cells from blood (PBMCs), unsorted or a sorted subset (not recorded which), collected before or after yellow fever vaccination (not recorded which). These receptor sequences come from a young woman who received the yellow fever vaccine. Both conserved end residues are trimmed from each CDR3. D genes are given only for firm matches.

>TRBJ2-4|TRBV27|TRBD1
ASIFTYQGVKNIQY
>TRBJ2-2|TRBV5-1|TRBD2
ASSLLGLANTGELF
>TRBJ2-3|TRBV10-3|.
AIRQGGATDTQY
>TRBJ1-1|TRBV18|.
ASSPRQAEAF
>TRBJ2-1|TRBV28|.
ASSLSTREYNEQF
>TRBJ2-2|TRBV7-6|.
ASSYTTGELF
>TRBJ2-7|TRBV5-1|TRBD1
ASSSTPGGTYEQY
>TRBJ1-1|TRBV12-3/TRBV12-4|.
ATPTLRRGNTEAF
>TRBJ2-2|TRBV20-1|TRBD2
SARPVREDTGELF
>TRBJ2-3|TRBV21-1|.
ASRLGRRTSGVGTDTQY
>TRBJ1-1|TRBV4-1|.
ASSPNPSPITEAF
>TRBJ2-2|TRBV28|TRBD1
ASSPTRDRATGELF
>TRBJ2-2|TRBV12-3/TRBV12-4|.
ASSWQMNTGELF
>TRBJ1-2|TRBV7-8|.
ASSLPQGRLA
>TRBJ1-1|TRBV12-3/TRBV12-4|.
ASSLGVGWTEAF
>TRBJ1-6|TRBV15|TRBD1
ATSRDQGEASPLH
>TRBJ1-2|TRBV11-1|TRBD1
ASSLVGQAGENYGYT
>TRBJ2-7|TRBV10-3|TRBD2
AIGPSGTAYEQY
>TRBJ1-1|TRBV19|.
ATFNSGNTEAF
>TRBJ2-1|TRBV20-1|TRBD2
SARSGTSRSDEQF
>TRBJ2-3|TRBV3-1|.
ASSQGSSTDTQY
>TRBJ2-1|TRBV18|TRBD1
ASSPNNRGMGEQF
>TRBJ2-1|TRBV28|TRBD2
ASLTSGPYNEQF
>TRBJ2-7|TRBV20-1|.
SASLPDDEQY
>TRBJ2-7|TRBV12-3/TRBV12-4|TRBD2
ASSWTSRGEQY
>TRBJ2-1|TRBV4-3|.
ASSQGSGEAYNEQF
>TRBJ2-7|TRBV2|.
ASSDPGITYEQY
>TRBJ2-5|TRBV19|TRBD1
ASSPSGGKETQY
>TRBJ1-1|TRBV10-3|.
ATQHPGAEAF
>TRBJ2-1|TRBV2|.
ASSVEIYNEQF
>TRBJ2-1|TRBV24-1|.
ATSIGGSYNEQF
>TRBJ2-2|TRBV11-1|.
ASSGTAGGELF
>TRBJ2-3|TRBV14|TRBD2
ASSQGLALITDTQY
>TRBJ2-3|TRBV7-2|TRBD2
ASSLAGTSGDTQY
>TRBJ2-3|TRBV28|.
ARRAHSPDTQY
>TRBJ2-7|TRBV20-1|.
SARVRKWDGTYEQY
>TRBJ2-7|TRBV11-2|.
ASSSPGLLGYEQY
>TRBJ2-1|TRBV10-1|TRBD1
ASSGGTGSSYNEQF
>TRBJ2-5|TRBV18|.
ASSPGLGETQY
>TRBJ1-1|TRBV20-1|.
SASRKDTEAF
>TRBJ2-2|TRBV7-8|.
ASSFLPTGELF
>TRBJ2-6|TRBV23-1|.
ASRPIGPFLHGANVLT
>TRBJ2-7|TRBV6-2/TRBV6-3|TRBD1
ASSYDRAVQY
>TRBJ2-5|TRBV5-1|.
ASSLEKVRETQY
>TRBJ2-7|TRBV29-1|.
SAGTGYGAYEQY
>TRBJ2-5|TRBV3-1|TRBD2
ASSQGSSGQETQY
>TRBJ2-5|TRBV20-1|.
SAIDPEVAQY